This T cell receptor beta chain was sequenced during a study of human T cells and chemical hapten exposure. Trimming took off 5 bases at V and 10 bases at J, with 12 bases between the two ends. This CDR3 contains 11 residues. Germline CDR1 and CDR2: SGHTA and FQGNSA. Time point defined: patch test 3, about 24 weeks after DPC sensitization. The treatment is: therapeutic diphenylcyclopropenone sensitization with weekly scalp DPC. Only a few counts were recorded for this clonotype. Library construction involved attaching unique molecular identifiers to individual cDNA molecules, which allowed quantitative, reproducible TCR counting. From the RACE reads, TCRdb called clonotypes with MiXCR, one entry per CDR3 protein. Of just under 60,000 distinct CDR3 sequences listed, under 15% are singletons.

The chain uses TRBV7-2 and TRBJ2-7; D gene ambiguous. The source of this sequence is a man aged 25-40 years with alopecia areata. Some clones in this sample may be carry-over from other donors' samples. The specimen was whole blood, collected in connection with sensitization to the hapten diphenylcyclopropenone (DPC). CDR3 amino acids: CASSADTDQYF. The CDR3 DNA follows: TGTGCCAGCAGCGCCGATACAGATCAGTACTTC.